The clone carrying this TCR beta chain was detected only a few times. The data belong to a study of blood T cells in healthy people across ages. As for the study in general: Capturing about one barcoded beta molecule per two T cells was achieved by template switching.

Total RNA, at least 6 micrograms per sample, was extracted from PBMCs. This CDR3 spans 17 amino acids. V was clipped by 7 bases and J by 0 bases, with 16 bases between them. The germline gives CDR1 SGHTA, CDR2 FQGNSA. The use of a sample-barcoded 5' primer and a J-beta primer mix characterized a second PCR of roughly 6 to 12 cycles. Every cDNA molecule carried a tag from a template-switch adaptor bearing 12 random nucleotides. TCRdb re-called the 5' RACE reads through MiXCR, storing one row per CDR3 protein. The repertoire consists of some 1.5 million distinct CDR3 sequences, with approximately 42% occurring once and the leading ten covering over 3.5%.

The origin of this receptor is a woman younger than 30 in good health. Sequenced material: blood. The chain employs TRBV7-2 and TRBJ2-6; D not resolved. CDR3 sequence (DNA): TGTGCCAGCATTACCCATCCGCCCCCCTCTGGGGCCAACGTCCTGACTTTC. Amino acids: CASITHPPPSGANVLTF.